One and the same sample provided the 18 T cell receptor beta chains below, sequenced in a study of CD8 T cells in ankylosing spondylitis. Study-wide points: The study identified a TCR beta motif of roughly eight highly homologous variants that appeared characteristic of ankylosing spondylitis blood.

TCRdb recomputed calls from the 5' RACE reads with MiXCR, one row per CDR3 protein. In the table there are about 440,000 distinct CDR3 sequences, over 15% of which are singletons. Antigens of these TCRs are unknown. The sample comprised blood, either unsorted or a sorted T cell fraction (not recorded which). The receptors here all came from a male donor with ankylosing spondylitis.

J is TRBJ1-1 and V is TRBV5-1; 9 positions agree with TRBD1. The CDR3 totals 14 residues. Trimming removed 5 bases from V and 1 base from J; junction bases left unmatched: 3. CDR1 SGHRS and CDR2 YFSETQ come from the germline V gene. Written as DNA, the CDR3 is TGCGCCAGCAGGCCGACAGGGGGGAACACTGAAGCTTTCTTT. Translating gives CASRPTGGNTEAFF.

This clonotype has at least ten counts. The rearrangement joins TRBV6-5 to TRBJ1-2; D is perhaps TRBD1 (6 bases). The CDR3 spans 15 residues. Trimming cost V 0 bases and J 5 bases, with 13 bases left between them. CDR1 and CDR2 (germline): MNHEY, SVGAGI. CDR3 nucleotides: TGTGCCAGCAGTTACTCGATTAACAGGGAGTATGGCTACACCTTC. Protein product: CASSYSINREYGYTF.

The rearrangement links TRBV20-1 to TRBJ2-3; no reliable D call. V was shortened by 1 base and J by 3 bases, with 8 bases between the two germline ends. Germline CDR1 is DFQATT and CDR2 is SNEGSKA (reference sequence). CDR3 size: 13 residues. The CDR3 coding sequence is TGCAGTGCTAGAGGTGACGGGACAGATACGCAGTATTTT. As protein: CSARGDGTDTQYF.

This clonotype appeared a few times. V gene TRBV7-2 combines with J gene TRBJ2-2, with 13 bases fitting TRBD2. Trimming cost V 5 bases and J 4 bases; bases outside gene matches: 7. The CDR3 length is 17 residues. Germline-derived CDR1 and CDR2 are SGHTA and FQGNSA. In DNA, the CDR3 is TGTGCCAGCAGCCTCTTTACTAGCGGGGGGGCCACCGGGGAGCTGTTTTTT. Amino acids: CASSLFTSGGATGELFF.

This clonotype turned up a few times. The chain carries TRBV5-1 and TRBJ2-2, with TRBD1 identical over 8 bases. This CDR3 comprises 15 residues. Looked up from germline, CDR1 is SGHRS and CDR2 is YFSETQ. Losses at the gene ends were 0 bases for V and 5 bases for J; bases not matched to a gene: 3. CDR3 sequence: CASSLATGGTGELFF. The CDR3 nucleotides read TGCGCCAGCAGCTTGGCCACAGGGGGGACCGGGGAGCTGTTTTTT.

The chain uses TRBV20-1 and TRBJ2-3; a possible D gene is TRBD2 (6 bases). V shed 5 bases and J shed 5 bases, with 14 bases lying between them. Germline assignment: CDR1 DFQATT and CDR2 SNEGSKA (reference sequence). The CDR3 spans 13 residues. CDR3 sequence: CSALGRRGDTQYF. The CDR3 coding sequence is TGCAGTGCTTTGGGCCGGAGGGGAGATACGCAGTATTTT.

This clonotype showed up just once. This chain joins TRBV7-9 and TRBJ2-1; 10 nucleotides align to TRBD2. The CDR3 is made up of 12 amino acids. The V segment lost 8 bases and the J segment 6 bases; nucleotides outside the gene matches: 1. Germline V gene lookup returns CDR1 SEHNR and CDR2 FQNEAQ (reference sequence). This CDR3 reads CASERGGNEQFF. The CDR3 nucleotides are TGTGCCAGCGAGCGGGGGGGCAATGAGCAGTTCTTC.

This clonotype was seen repeatedly, ten times or more. The chain has TRBV20-1 and TRBJ1-5, with D uncertain. The germline CDR1 and CDR2 sequences are DFQATT and SNEGSKA (reference sequence). This CDR3 has 10 residues. V was shortened by 7 bases and J by 2 bases, with 3 bases between the two germline ends. The CDR3 nucleotides are TGCAGTGTCGGCAATCAGCCCCAGCATTTT. It yields the protein CSVGNQPQHF.

The chain recombines TRBV6-2 or TRBV6-3 with TRBJ2-1; D unclear. Germline-derived CDR1 and CDR2 are MNHEY and SVGEGT. The CDR3 is 11 amino acids. V lost 5 bases and J 7 bases, leaving 6 bases between the germline ends. The DNA for the CDR3 is TGTGCCAGCAGTGAGAGGAATGAGCAGTTCTTC. This gives the protein CASSERNEQFF.

This clonotype came up a few times. The chain is built from TRBV11-2 and TRBJ2-4; possible D gene TRBD2, 5 bases. Trimming removed 3 bases at V and 1 base at J, with 7 bases between. The CDR3 covers 14 residues. The germline gives CDR1 SGHAT, CDR2 FQNNGV. CDR3 protein: CASSLSGAKNIQYF. As DNA, the CDR3 is TGTGCCAGCAGCTTGTCGGGGGCCAAAAACATTCAGTACTTC.

The count of this clonotype is one. The V call is TRBV18, the J call TRBJ2-5; D is unclear. Per the germline V gene, CDR1 is KGHSH and CDR2 is LQKENI. V dropped 4 bases and J dropped 0 bases, with 6 bases sitting between them. The CDR3 contains 13 residues. In DNA form, the CDR3 reads TGTGCCAGCTCACTCGGACACCAAGAGACCCAGTACTTC. It is translated as CASSLGHQETQYF.

There are a few counts of this clonotype. J is TRBJ1-5 and V is TRBV2; D uncertain. This CDR3 has 15 residues. V was clipped by 3 bases and J by 4 bases, with 13 bases between them. Germline V CDR1 and CDR2: SNHLY, FYNNEI. The CDR3 DNA follows: TGTGCCAGCAGTGACCAGAACACACCTAATCAGCCCCAGCATTTT. Its protein is CASSDQNTPNQPQHF.

To note about this clonotype: This may be a read error, as it is one base from a much larger clone. Without the conserved terminal phenylalanine or tryptophan, this CDR3 likely stems from a read error. This rearrangement joins TRBV7-9 to TRBJ2-2; TRBD1 matches at 9 bases. V dropped 8 bases and J dropped 9; count of bases not matched to a gene: 7. There are 13 residues in the CDR3. The germline gives CDR1 SEHNR, CDR2 FQNEAQ (reference sequence). The DNA of the CDR3 is TGTGCCAGCGGACTACAGGGGGCCTGGGAGCTGTTTCTT. It specifies CASGLQGAWELFL.

This clonotype was recorded a few times. The chain recombines TRBV20-1 with TRBJ2-7, with D unclear. V lost 6 bases, J lost 4 bases, and 16 bases lay in between. The length of the CDR3 is 13 residues. CDR1 DFQATT and CDR2 SNEGSKA come from the germline V gene (reference sequence). The CDR3 is CSAKGQYGYEQYF. The CDR3 DNA follows: TGCAGTGCCAAGGGCCAGTACGGTTACGAGCAGTACTTC.

In the case of this clonotype: A much larger clone lies a single base off, so this may be a read error. This rearrangement joins TRBV18 to TRBJ1-5; D is possibly TRBD1 (5 bases). The CDR3 has 14 amino acids. V shed 2 bases and J shed 0 bases, with 5 bases lying between them. Germline values: CDR1 KGHSH, CDR2 LQKENI. CDR3 nucleotide sequence: TGTGCCAGCTCACCAGGGGCTAGCAATCAGCCCCAGCATTTT. Translation: CASSPGASNQPQHF.

This clonotype was found many times. V gene TRBV29-1 combines with J gene TRBJ2-3; unclear D gene. In germline, CDR1 is SQVTM, CDR2 ANQGSEA. The V end lost 0 bases, the J end lost 8 bases, and 27 bases lay between the germline ends. The CDR3 contains 18 residues. DNA for the CDR3: TGCAGCGTTGAAGAAGGTGGTGAAGACACGTCCTGGGTATTTACGCAGTATTTT. Its translation is CSVEEGGEDTSWVFTQYF.

This rearrangement joins TRBV12-3 or TRBV12-4 to TRBJ2-7; 7 bases are shared with TRBD2. This CDR3 has 13 amino acids. Trimming at V came to 4 bases and at J to 7 bases, leaving 7 bases not matched to a gene. This chain's CDR3 is CASSSQLAWEQYF. CDR3 DNA: TGTGCCAGCAGTTCACAACTAGCGTGGGAGCAGTACTTC.

This clonotype occurred a few times. This rearrangement joins TRBV20-1 to TRBJ2-6; D may be TRBD1 or TRBD2 (5 bases each). Germline CDR1 DFQATT, CDR2 SNEGSKA (reference sequence). Deletions cut 6 bases from V and 0 bases from J, with 12 bases between. The CDR3 loop spans 15 amino acids. CDR3 nucleotide sequence: TGCAGTGCCGCCTCGGGGCACTCTGGGGCCAACGTCCTGACTTTC. This codes for CSAASGHSGANVLTF.